This T cell receptor (beta chain) was documented in a study of regulatory T cells. The study's findings and limits: Shannon entropy was nonsignificantly lower in patient CD8+ T cells than control CD8+ cells.

Primers: 52 TRBV forward and 13 TRBJ reverse. Assay used: immunoSEQ multiplex PCR; TCRdb lists only in-frame clones, some missing. The data hold just over 20,000 clones, with approximately 93% observed a single time. Only one count was recorded for this clone. Its antigen is still unknown. CDR3 length: 14 amino acids. Germline-derived CDR1 and CDR2 are MNHEY and SMNVEV (reference sequence). Trimming took 9 bases from V and 2 from J; bases not matched to a gene: 8. The TCR originated in a child aged 2 to 10 with CD3G deficiency. The material sequenced was CD8+ T cells sorted from blood. The chain links TRBV27 to TRBJ2-3; 7 bases agree with TRBD2. The CDR3 DNA reads TGTGCCAGTCGGGAGGACGATCTCACAGATACGCAGTATTTT. This sequence encodes CASREDDLTDTQYF.